This section outlines one T cell receptor beta chain sequence together with its context. Antigen: not known. This sample is drawn from a study of T cell responses to AZD1222 COVID-19 vaccine. Study outcomes and limitations: White British people made up most donors, females outnumbered males, and clonal diversity was possibly underestimated.

Generated by immunoSEQ multiplex PCR, the TCRdb table keeps only in-frame clones and is missing some. The sample yields around 150,000 clones, just over 90% seen once. CDR3 length: 14 residues. Germline CDR1 reads SGHAT; CDR2 reads FQNNGV. V shed 5 bases and J 5 bases; nucleotides not matched to a gene: 5. The genes are TRBV11-2 and TRBJ1-2; 10 nucleotides agree with TRBD1. The clonotype comes from an adult in good health. The source material was peripheral blood, sampled on day 0 of MenACWY control vaccination. The CDR3 here is CASSPSGQGYGYTF. The CDR3 nucleotides read TGTGCCAGCAGCCCATCGGGACAGGGGTATGGCTACACCTTC. The full variable domain, completed using reference TRBV11-2 and TRBJ1-2, is EAGVAQSPRYKIIEKRQSVAFWCNPISGHATLYWYQQILGQGPKLLIQFQNNGVVDDSQLPKDRFSAERLKGVDSTLKIQPAKLEDSAVYLCASSPSGQGYGYTFGSGTRLTVV.